These 24 T cell receptor beta chains were all obtained from the same sample, sequenced in a study of vaccination effects on CD4 cells after COVID-19. Antigen-specific CD4+ T cells were expanded (with viral peptide pools) by the ViraFEST assay ahead of sequencing. Following 10 days of culture, CD4+ T cells were isolated. Nobody among the vaccine recipients had prior SARS-CoV-2 infection (nucleocapsid antibodies were negative). TCRdb's table, derived via immunoSEQ multiplex PCR, lists solely in-frame clones and lacks some. The table lists around 71,000 clones, approximately 70% of them singletons. No antigens are known for them. This specimen was CD4+ T cells from PBMCs cultured with HCoV-OC43 spike peptides, taken before COVID-19 vaccination. The subset denotes: HCoV-OC43 spike overlapping peptide pool stimulation. These receptors came from a human donor who received a COVID-19 vaccine.

The CDR3 coding sequence is TGCGCCAGCAGCACCGGACTAGCAGATACGCAGTATTTT. It translates to CASSTGLADTQYF. This rearrangement joins TRBV5-1 to TRBJ2-3, with 7 nucleotides matching TRBD2. The CDR3 consists of 13 residues. The trim removed 4 bases at V and 4 bases at J, leaving 3 bases unmatched. Germline lookup yields CDR1 SGHRS and CDR2 YFSETQ.

This rearrangement joins TRBV28 to TRBJ2-6; 11 bases line up with TRBD1. Germline CDR1 reads MDHEN; CDR2 reads SYDVKM. The CDR3 loop spans 18 amino acids. With 5 bases clipped from V and 0 bases from J, the junction kept 6 bases outside the gene matches. CDR3 sequence reads: CASSPYGTGGSGANVLTF. The DNA of the CDR3 is TGTGCCAGCAGTCCGTACGGGACAGGGGGCTCTGGGGCCAACGTCCTGACTTTC. The full variable domain, in which reference TRBV28 and TRBJ2-6 provide the parts outside the CDR3, is DVKVTQSSRYLVKRTGEKVFLECVQDMDHENMFWYRQDPGLGLRLIYFSYDVKMKEKGDIPEGYSVSREKKERFSLILESASTNQTSMYLCASSPYGTGGSGANVLTFGAGSRLTVL.

This clone was seen a handful of times. The rearrangement uses TRBV2 and TRBJ2-1; D might be TRBD2 (6 bases). Trimming cost V 6 bases and J 5 bases, with 11 bases left between them. Germline loops: CDR1 SNHLY, CDR2 FYNNEI. This CDR3 region has 13 residues. For the CDR3, the DNA is TGTGCCAGCAGGCTAGGAGGGAACAATGAGCAGTTCTTC. Amino acid sequence: CASRLGGNNEQFF.

Only a few counts were recorded for this clone. This chain links TRBV7-3 with TRBJ2-7, with 12 bases fitting TRBD2. Germline V CDR1 and CDR2: SGHTA, FQGTGA. V lost 5 bases and J lost 5; bases outside the gene matches: 4. The CDR3 is 14 residues long. The CDR3 DNA follows: TGTGCCAGCAGCCCTCGGACTAGCGGGAACGAGCAGTACGTC. Its translation: CASSPRTSGNEQYV.

The CDR3: CASSPAAAPTGELFF. CDR3 nucleotide sequence: TGCGCCAGCAGCCCCGCCGCCGCGCCAACCGGGGAGCTGTTTTTT. This chain connects TRBV5-1 to TRBJ2-2, with no clear D. V lost 4 bases and J lost 5, with 15 bases in between. This CDR3 has 15 amino acids. Germline V gene sequence: CDR1 SGHRS, CDR2 YFSETQ.

In this sample, this clone turned up once. The rearrangement links TRBV7-3 to TRBJ2-3; 9 bases are a match to TRBD2. Germline V lookup: CDR1 SGHTA, CDR2 FQGTGA. The CDR3 sequence is 15 residues long. V trimming: 6 bases; J trimming: 2 bases; junction bases outside the gene matches: 6. The CDR3 nucleotides read TGTGCCAGCAGTTGGACTAGCGACCTCACAGATACGCAGTATTTT. This translates into CASSWTSDLTDTQYF.

The chain joins TRBV5-1 to TRBJ2-3, with D maybe TRBD1 (6 bases). Germline lookup yields CDR1 SGHRS and CDR2 YFSETQ. V lost 0 bases, J lost 0 bases, and 11 bases lay in between. The CDR3 extends over 16 amino acids. In DNA form, the CDR3 reads TGCGCCAGCAGCTTGGGCCTCAGGGGTAGCACAGATACGCAGTATTTT. Its translation is CASSLGLRGSTDTQYF.

The chain carries TRBV7-2 and TRBJ2-5; 8 bases align to TRBD2. J lost 5 bases, V lost 5 bases, and 13 bases had no gene match. Per the germline V gene, CDR1 is SGHTA and CDR2 is FQGNSA. The CDR3 spans 16 residues. CDR3 amino acids: CASSQGFAGGGETQYF. The CDR3 bases are TGTGCCAGCAGCCAGGGGTTCGCGGGGGGCGGGGAGACCCAGTACTTC.

The chain carries TRBV21-1 and TRBJ2-7; the DNA was not used to check the table's D call, TRBD1. TRBV21-1 is annotated as a pseudogene. The CDR3 is 14 residues long. The CDR3 nucleotides are TGTGCCAGCAGCAAGGAGGGGGCTGGGTACGAGCAGTACGTC. Translating gives CASSKEGAGYEQYV.

This clone came up once. This rearrangement joins TRBV24-1 to TRBJ1-4; 9 nucleotides match TRBD1. The junction had 5 bases not matched to a gene; V was cut back by 3 bases and J by 7 bases. Germline lookup yields CDR1 KGHDR and CDR2 SFDVKD. CDR3 length equals 15 residues. Here the CDR3 reads CATSDPGQGGEKLFF. For the CDR3, the DNA is TGTGCCACCAGTGATCCGGGACAGGGAGGTGAAAAACTGTTTTTT.

This sequence joins TRBV30 and TRBJ1-5; D gene unclear. Germline CDR1 reads GTSNPN; CDR2 reads SVGIG (reference sequence). The CDR3 totals 12 residues. V dropped 2 bases and J dropped 7 bases, with 9 bases sitting between them. CDR3 coding DNA: TGTGCCTGGAGTAATCCACGCCAGCCCCAGCATTTT. It yields the protein CAWSNPRQPQHF.

CDR3 loop: CASKVGGNTGELFF. The CDR3 DNA reads as TGTGCCAGCAAAGTGGGAGGGAACACCGGGGAGCTGTTTTTT. The V call is TRBV6-5, the J call TRBJ2-2, with D possibly matching TRBD2 (6 bases). With 7 bases removed from V and 1 base from J, the gap between germline ends came to 10 bases. Germline CDR1 and CDR2: MNHEY and SVGAGI. This CDR3 has 14 amino acids.

The chain carries TRBV27 and TRBJ2-4, with 12 bases aligning to TRBD1. The CDR3 covers 16 residues. In germline, CDR1 is MNHEY, CDR2 SMNVEV (reference sequence). Trimming removed 5 bases from V and 5 bases from J; junction bases left unmatched: 7. The CDR3 loop reads CASSDRDRGLENIQYF. CDR3 nucleotides: TGTGCCAGCAGTGACCGGGACAGGGGGCTAGAAAACATTCAGTACTTC.

This clone has a handful of counts. This chain links TRBV11-2 with TRBJ2-2, with 7 positions matching TRBD2. The length of the CDR3 is 17 residues. Unmatched junction bases numbered 12, after V lost 4 bases and J lost 4 bases. Looked up from germline, CDR1 is SGHAT and CDR2 is FQNNGV. The CDR3 sequence is CASSYPAASGITGELFF. The CDR3 DNA sequence: TGTGCCAGCAGCTACCCTGCGGCTAGCGGAATCACCGGGGAGCTGTTTTTT.

CDR3 DNA sequence: TGTGCCAGCAGCCTGGACAGATACAATGAGCAGTTCTTC. This codes for CASSLDRYNEQFF. This chain links TRBV5-6 with TRBJ2-1; a weak D match, TRBD1 (6 bases). V was clipped by 4 bases and J by 4 bases, with 9 bases between them. The CDR3 has 13 amino acids. Germline-derived CDR1 and CDR2 are SGHDT and YYEEEE. The complete variable domain, with remaining parts taken from reference TRBV5-6 and TRBJ2-1, reads DAGVTQSPTHLIKTRGQQVTLRCSPKSGHDTVSWYQQALGQGPQFIFQYYEEEERQRGNFPDRFSGHQFPNYSSELNVNALLLGDSALYLCASSLDRYNEQFFGPGTRLTVL.

The V call is TRBV18, the J call TRBJ2-3; D might be TRBD1 (5 bases). The germline V gene has CDR1 KGHSH and CDR2 LQKENI. This CDR3 spans 15 amino acids. Trimming left V 0 bases short and J 1 base short, with 8 bases between. CDR3 DNA: TGTGCCAGCTCACCACCGCAGGGTGGCACAGATACGCAGTATTTT. Residues: CASSPPQGGTDTQYF.

This clone has just a few counts. The rearrangement joins TRBV5-1 to TRBJ1-6, with 10 bases that match TRBD1. Germline CDR1 and CDR2: SGHRS and YFSETQ. The J segment lost 2 bases and the V segment lost 3 bases, leaving 20 bases of the junction unmatched. The CDR3 has 22 amino acids. CDR3 DNA: TGCGCCAGCAGCTCCCTGCCGGGGGCGGGACAGGGGAGAAGGACCTATAATTCACCCCTCCACTTT. Amino acid sequence: CASSSLPGAGQGRRTYNSPLHF.

The chain combines TRBV7-2 with TRBJ1-6; 9 positions match TRBD1. This CDR3 contains 15 residues. The germline V gene encodes CDR1 SGHTA and CDR2 FQGNSA. V gave up 3 bases and J gave up 7 bases; unmatched junction bases: 4. The CDR3 DNA reads as TGTGCCAGCAGCTTCACCGGGACAGGGAATTCACCCCTCCACTTT. Protein: CASSFTGTGNSPLHF. Drawing the rest from reference TRBV7-2 and TRBJ1-6, the complete variable domain is GAGVSQSPSNKVTEKGKDVELRCDPISGHTALYWYRQSLGQGLEFLIYFQGNSAPDKSGLPSDRFSAERTGGSVSTLTIQRTQQEDSAVYLCASSFTGTGNSPLHFGNGTRLTVT.

The chain links TRBV7-2 to TRBJ2-2; D is unclear. The CDR3 is 16 residues long. Germline CDR1 is SGHTA and CDR2 is FQGNSA. V was cut by 1 base and J by 6 bases, with 15 bases left in between. The DNA for the CDR3 is TGTGCCAGCAGCTTAGGGTCGCCCCTTAGCCCCGGGGAGCTGTTTTTT. Translation gives CASSLGSPLSPGELFF.

This sequence joins TRBV13 and TRBJ2-3; 7 bases align to TRBD1. CDR3 size: 14 residues. Germline trimming cut 5 bases from V and 5 bases from J; bases unmatched to any gene: 7. Germline V CDR1 and CDR2: PRHDT, FYEKMQ (reference sequence). The CDR3 spells CASSQSTGVDTQYF. Written as DNA, the CDR3 is TGTGCCAGCAGCCAATCTACAGGGGTAGATACGCAGTATTTT.

The chain joins TRBV7-2 to TRBJ2-3, with D maybe TRBD1 (6 bases). V shed 5 bases and J shed 5 bases, with 14 bases lying between them. The CDR3 has 14 residues. CDR1 and CDR2 from the germline V gene are SGHTA and FQGNSA. The CDR3 DNA follows: TGTGCCAGCAGCCTAGGACAGTGGAGAGATACGCAGTATTTT. Protein sequence: CASSLGQWRDTQYF.

The chain employs TRBV12-3 or TRBV12-4 and TRBJ2-2; D is uncertain. The CDR3 consists of 13 residues. Trimming cost V 7 bases and J 0 bases, with 6 bases left between them. The CDR3 loop is CASKTANTGELFF. The CDR3 nucleotides are TGTGCCAGCAAAACCGCGAACACCGGGGAGCTGTTTTTT.

For the CDR3, the DNA is TGTGCCAGCAGTGAAGAAGGGGGCACTGAAGCTTTCTTT. Translation gives CASSEEGGTEAFF. The chain employs TRBV6-1 and TRBJ1-1; perhaps TRBD1 as D (6 bases). Germline loops: CDR1 MNHNS, CDR2 SASEGT. V was shortened by 1 base and J by 4 bases, with 7 bases between the two germline ends. This CDR3 comprises 13 residues.

The V and J genes are TRBV7-6 and TRBJ2-5; D call uncertain. Trimming removed 8 bases from V and 7 bases from J, with 11 bases in between. The V gene's germline CDR1 is SGHVS and CDR2 FNYEAQ. The CDR3 covers 11 residues. The CDR3 sequence: CASASMGTQYF. CDR3 DNA sequence: TGTGCCAGCGCCTCCATGGGGACCCAGTACTTC.